The 6 T cell receptor beta chains below all came from one sample that was sequenced in a study of CD8+CD57+ T cells in acquired aplastic anemia. Both TCR beta VDJ combination and CDR3 sequence profiling were carried out. Genomic DNA was the template for this profiling. TCRdb ran MiXCR on the reads and lists one entry per CDR3 protein. The table includes 150,000 to 200,000 distinct CDR3 sequences, around half detected once. All sequencing subjects had displayed CD8+CD57+ cell expansion on flow cytometry. Sequenced input: sorted CD4+, CD8+, or CD8+CD57+ T cells (not recorded which) from PBMCs. Receptors originate from a human donor with aplastic anemia.

This clonotype was counted a single time. This chain joins TRBV7-6 and TRBJ2-3; possibly TRBD2 for D (6 bases). Trimming took 5 bases from V and 3 from J, leaving 21 bases between them. Germline V CDR1 and CDR2: SGHVS, FNYEAQ. The CDR3 sequence is 17 residues long. The CDR3 region has the DNA TGTGCCAGCAGCCTTTGGGTATCGGGGGTCAGTACAGATACGCAGTATTTT. Amino acids: CASSLWVSGVSTDTQYF.

This clonotype was found many times. V usage is TRBV9 and J usage is TRBJ1-1; D remains unclear. The CDR3 loop spans 15 amino acids. Trimming took off 0 bases at V and 4 bases at J, with 13 bases between the two ends. Germline CDR1 is SGDLS and CDR2 is YYNGEE. CDR3 in DNA: TGTGCCAGCAGCGTAGAGGATGCCGTGCCCACTGAAGCTTTCTTT. Translated, it gives CASSVEDAVPTEAFF.

The V and J genes are TRBV10-3 and TRBJ1-6; perhaps TRBD1 as D (5 bases). V was trimmed by 10 bases and J by 7 bases, leaving 17 bases between them. Germline CDR1 ENHRY, CDR2 SYGVKD. CDR3 length: 14 residues. This CDR3 reads CATGLDMVNSPLHF. CDR3 bases: TGTGCCACGGGATTGGACATGGTCAATTCACCCCTCCACTTT.

This clonotype was picked up many times. The J gene is TRBJ2-7, the V gene TRBV7-8, with D maybe TRBD1 (5 bases). Germline V lookup: CDR1 SGHVS, CDR2 FQNEAQ. The CDR3 is 15 residues long. V lost 0 bases, J lost 2 bases, and 11 bases lay in between. CDR3 in amino acids: CASSLAVVRAYEQYF. For the CDR3, the DNA is TGTGCCAGCAGCTTAGCGGTCGTCAGGGCCTACGAGCAGTACTTC.

The rearrangement joins TRBV11-1 to TRBJ2-6; D not resolved. The CDR3 consists of 18 residues. V was pared by 5 bases and J by 3 bases, with 20 bases between. Germline-derived CDR1 and CDR2 are SGHAT and FQDESV (reference sequence). The chain's CDR3 is CASSHRRNPVSGANVLTF. As DNA, the CDR3 is TGTGCCAGCAGCCATCGAAGGAACCCGGTGAGTGGGGCCAACGTCCTGACTTTC.

The genes are TRBV10-1 and TRBJ1-2, with unresolved D. The V end was cut by 1 base, the J end by 0 bases, with 3 bases between. Germline V gene lookup returns CDR1 WNHNN and CDR2 SYGVQD (reference sequence). The CDR3 runs 13 residues. The CDR3 reads CASSEWTNYGYTF. CDR3 sequence (DNA): TGCGCCAGCAGTGAGTGGACTAACTATGGCTACACCTTC.